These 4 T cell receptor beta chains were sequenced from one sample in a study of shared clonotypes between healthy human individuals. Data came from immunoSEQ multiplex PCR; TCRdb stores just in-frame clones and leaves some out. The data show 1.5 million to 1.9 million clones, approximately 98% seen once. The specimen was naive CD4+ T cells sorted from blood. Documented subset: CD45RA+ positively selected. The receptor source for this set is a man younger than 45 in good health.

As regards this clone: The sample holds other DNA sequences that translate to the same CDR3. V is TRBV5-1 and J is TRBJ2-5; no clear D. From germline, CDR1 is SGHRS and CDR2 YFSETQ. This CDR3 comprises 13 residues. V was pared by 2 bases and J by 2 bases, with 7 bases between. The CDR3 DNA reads TGCGCCAGCAGCTTTGGGCCACAAGAGACCCAGTACTTC. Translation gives CASSFGPQETQYF.

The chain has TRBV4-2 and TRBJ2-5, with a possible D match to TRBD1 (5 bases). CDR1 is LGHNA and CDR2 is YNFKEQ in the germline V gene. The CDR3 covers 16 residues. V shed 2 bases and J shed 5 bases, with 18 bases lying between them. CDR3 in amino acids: CASSQNSGQAGETQYF. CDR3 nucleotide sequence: TGTGCCAGCAGCCAAAATTCAGGGCAGGCCGGGGAGACCCAGTACTTC.

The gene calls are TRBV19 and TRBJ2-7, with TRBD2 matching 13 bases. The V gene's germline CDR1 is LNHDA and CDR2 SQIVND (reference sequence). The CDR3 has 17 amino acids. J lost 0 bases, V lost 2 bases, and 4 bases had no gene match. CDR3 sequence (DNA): TGTGCCAGTAGTATAAGGACTAGCGGGAGTCGCTCCTACGAGCAGTACTTC. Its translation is CASSIRTSGSRSYEQYF.

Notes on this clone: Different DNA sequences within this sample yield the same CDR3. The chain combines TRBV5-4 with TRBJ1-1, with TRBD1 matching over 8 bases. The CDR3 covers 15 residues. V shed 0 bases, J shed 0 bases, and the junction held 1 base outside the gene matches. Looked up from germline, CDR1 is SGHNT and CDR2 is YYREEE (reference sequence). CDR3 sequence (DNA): TGTGCCAGCAGCTTGGCAGGGGGCATGAACACTGAAGCTTTCTTT. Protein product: CASSLAGGMNTEAFF.